These 11 T cell receptor beta chains share one sample of origin, sequenced in a study of identical twins. TCRdb called the 5' RACE reads again in MiXCR, with one record for every CDR3 protein. The table has 1.5 million to 2 million distinct CDR3 sequences, roughly a third seen once; the top ten hold around 0.25%. Sequencing was carried out using cord blood. The receptors here all came from a newborn girl in good health.

The genes are TRBV10-3 and TRBJ2-4; D gene unclear. CDR1 and CDR2 from the germline V gene are ENHRY and SYGVKD. The CDR3 contains 13 residues. V was clipped by 2 bases and J by 13 bases, with 15 bases between them. The CDR3: CAISERPQEAQYF. CDR3 bases: TGTGCCATCAGTGAGCGGCCCCAAGAGGCCCAGTACTTC.

This sequence joins TRBV29-1 and TRBJ2-2, with TRBD2 matching 8 bases. V shed 5 bases and J 5 bases; nucleotides not matched to a gene: 10. The CDR3 has 15 amino acids. Germline CDR1 reads SQVTM; CDR2 reads ANQGSEA. The CDR3 DNA reads as TGCAGCGTTAAATTTAGCGGGACTAGGACCGGGGAGCTGTTTTTT. It specifies CSVKFSGTRTGELFF.

The V gene is TRBV5-1, the J gene TRBJ1-3, with TRBD1 as a possible D gene (5 bases). The CDR3 has 16 amino acids. From germline, CDR1 is SGHRS and CDR2 YFSETQ. Trimming pared 0 bases from V and 0 bases from J, leaving 10 bases between. CDR3 coding DNA: TGCGCCAGCAGCTTGGGGACACCCATCTCTGGAAACACCATATATTTT. Translation: CASSLGTPISGNTIYF. Combining the CDR3 with reference TRBV5-1 and TRBJ1-3 gives the whole variable domain KAGVTQTPRYLIKTRGQQVTLSCSPISGHRSVSWYQQTPGQGLQFLFEYFSETQRNKGNFPGRFSGRQFSNSRSEMNVSTLELGDSALYLCASSLGTPISGNTIYFGEGSWLTVV.

V and J are TRBV11-2 and TRBJ2-5; possibly TRBD1 for D (6 bases). The tail of the sequence fits TRBJ2-1 better, so the J call may be wrong. The CDR3 covers 14 residues. Germline V gene lookup returns CDR1 SGHAT and CDR2 FQNNGV. The CDR3 nucleotides are TGTGCCAGCAGCTTAAGGGTGGGACAAGAGACCCAGTTCTTC. Its protein is CASSLRVGQETQFF.

In this sample, this clonotype turned up a few times. This sequence joins TRBV4-2 and TRBJ2-1; 7 bases map to TRBD2. The DNA matches TRBJ2-7 better at its end, which makes the J call doubtful. This CDR3 has 17 amino acids. Germline V gene data show CDR1 as LGHNA and CDR2 as YNFKEQ. CDR3 in DNA: TGTGCCAGCAGCCAAGATTGGGCTAGCGGATCCTACAATGAGCAGTACTTC. The encoded protein is CASSQDWASGSYNEQYF.

Points on this clonotype: A read error is possible here, since a much larger clone lies one base away. The chain uses TRBV28 and TRBJ2-1; 9 nucleotides agree with TRBD2. The J call may not be correct, given that the DNA end is closer to TRBJ2-7. Germline assignment: CDR1 MDHEN and CDR2 SYDVKM. The CDR3 is made up of 16 amino acids. The CDR3 spells CASSLYSGSSYNEQYF. The CDR3 DNA reads as TGTGCCAGCAGTTTATATAGCGGGAGCTCCTACAATGAGCAGTACTTC.

Turning to this clonotype: Germline is not matched at one junction end, which may reflect a read error. The chain uses TRBV7-9 and TRBJ1-2; no clear D. This CDR3 contains 10 residues. Per the germline V gene, CDR1 is SEHNR and CDR2 is FQNEAQ (reference sequence). The CDR3 loop is CASSLEGYIF. The CDR3 DNA is TGTGCCAGCAGCTTAGAAGGCTACATCTTC.

The rearrangement links TRBV7-9 to TRBJ2-3; 8 nucleotides agree with TRBD1. V shed 2 bases, J shed 0 bases, and the junction held 4 bases outside the gene matches. Germline V gene data show CDR1 as SEHNR and CDR2 as FQNEAQ (reference sequence). This CDR3 is built from 16 residues. This chain's CDR3 is CASSLFQGASTDTQYF. CDR3 nucleotide sequence: TGTGCCAGCAGCTTATTTCAGGGGGCTAGCACAGATACGCAGTATTTT. The full variable domain, completed using reference TRBV7-9 and TRBJ2-3, is DTGVSQNPRHKITKRGQNVTFRCDPISEHNRLYWYRQTLGQGPEFLTYFQNEAQLEKSRLLSDRFSAERPKGSFSTLEIQRTEQGDSAMYLCASSLFQGASTDTQYFGPGTRLTVL.

This clonotype has a handful of counts. The gene calls are TRBV21-1 and TRBJ1-2; TRBD1, the table's D call, was not compared with the DNA. TRBV21-1 is listed as a pseudogene. CDR3 length: 14 residues. CDR3 sequence (DNA): TGTGCCAGCAGCAGTCAGGGGACTCTTTATGGCTACACCTTC. Translated, it gives CASSSQGTLYGYTF.

The J gene is TRBJ1-5, the V gene TRBV19; D ambiguous. Trimming pared 3 bases from V and 0 bases from J, leaving 21 bases between. Germline lookup yields CDR1 LNHDA and CDR2 SQIVND (reference sequence). The CDR3 spans 19 residues. In DNA, the CDR3 is TGTGCCAGTAGTATCGGACGGATCCGAGCTAGATATAGCAATCAGCCCCAGCATTTT. Translated: CASSIGRIRARYSNQPQHF.

The chain carries TRBV29-1 and TRBJ2-5; 9 bases map to TRBD1. CDR1 is SQVTM, CDR2 ANQGSEA, per germline. The CDR3 is 12 amino acids. V lost 7 bases to trimming and J lost 7 bases; unmatched junction nucleotides: 7. The CDR3 sequence is CSGETGGVTQYF. In nucleotides, the CDR3 is TGCAGCGGGGAGACAGGGGGGGTGACCCAGTACTTC. The full variable domain, in which reference TRBV29-1 and TRBJ2-5 provide the parts outside the CDR3, is SAVISQKPSRDICQRGTSLTIQCQVDSQVTMMFWYRQQPGQSLTLIATANQGSEATYESGFVIDKFPISRPNLTFSTLTVSNMSPEDSSIYLCSGETGGVTQYFGPGTRLLVL.